Given below is one T cell receptor (beta chain) in context. V lost 6 bases and J lost 4; bases outside the gene matches: 3. This CDR3 region has 12 residues. Per germline, CDR1 MDHEN and CDR2 SYDVKM. The source of the sample is a study of blood T cell repertoires in COVID-19. Participants, 18 to 89 years old, spanned some 23 US areas. Grouping used clinical history reported by participants in a survey and questionnaire. The method was immunoSEQ multiplex PCR; TCRdb's version includes in-frame clones alone and lacks a portion of them. The sample shows roughly 380,000 clones, roughly 87% of them seen only once.

The rearrangement joins TRBV28 to TRBJ2-7; 7 bases line up with TRBD1. The material sequenced was PBMCs or T cells enriched from blood (not recorded which). This TCR was recovered from a woman in her 30s who had recovered from COVID-19. The CDR3 DNA sequence: TGTGCCAGCAGGACAGGGCTTTACGAGCAGTACTTC. This encodes CASRTGLYEQYF.